The 31 T cell receptor beta chains in this list originate from one sample, sequenced in a study of radiotherapy plus CTLA-4 blockade in lung cancer. The repertoire was sequenced with immunoSEQ multiplex PCR; TCRdb's copy has only in-frame clones and lacks some. The repertoire holds about 45,000 clones, with roughly 76% as singletons. This sample comprised peripheral blood, obtained from a patient treated with radiotherapy plus ipilimumab. Source of these receptors: a human donor with non-small cell lung cancer who had stable disease on radiotherapy plus ipilimumab.

This chain links TRBV7-6 with TRBJ1-4, with D possibly matching TRBD1 (5 bases). Trimming pared 5 bases from V and 10 bases from J, leaving 14 bases between. The CDR3 runs 13 residues. Germline V CDR1 and CDR2: SGHVS, FNYEAQ. CDR3 sequence: CASSHDREGKLFF. CDR3 DNA sequence: TGTGCCAGCAGCCACGACAGAGAGGGAAAACTGTTTTTT.

The CDR3 DNA is TGTGCCAGTAGTATCGGAGGGGGCGATGGCTATGGCTACACCTTC. It encodes CASSIGGGDGYGYTF. The V call is TRBV19, the J call TRBJ1-2; 7 positions agree with TRBD1. Germline assignment: CDR1 LNHDA and CDR2 SQIVND (reference sequence). V lost 3 bases to trimming and J lost 4 bases; unmatched junction nucleotides: 8. This CDR3 comprises 15 residues.

A few counts support this clone. The genes are TRBV6-1 and TRBJ2-5; 7 nucleotides agree with TRBD1. Germline CDR1 reads MNHNS; CDR2 reads SASEGT. The CDR3 has 14 amino acids. V shed 7 bases and J 1 base; nucleotides not matched to a gene: 6. In DNA, the CDR3 is TGTGCCAGCACTCCCACAGGGGTCCAAGAGACCCAGTACTTC. This encodes CASTPTGVQETQYF.

This clone has more than one count but fewer than ten. The CDR3 sequence: CASSGGSYEQYF. The DNA for the CDR3 is TGCGCCAGTTCCGGGGGGTCCTACGAGCAGTACTTC. The chain has TRBV10-1 and TRBJ2-7; 7 bases map to TRBD2. The germline gives CDR1 WNHNN, CDR2 SYGVQD (reference sequence). CDR3 length equals 12 residues. Losses at the gene ends were 9 bases for V and 1 base for J; bases not matched to a gene: 3.

V and J are TRBV7-2 and TRBJ2-1; 11 nucleotides align to TRBD2. CDR1 is SGHTA and CDR2 is FQGNSA in the germline V gene. The junction had 3 bases not matched to a gene; V was cut back by 1 base and J by 4 bases. The CDR3 length is 16 residues. The CDR3 spells CASSLVAGGKYNEQFF. The DNA for the CDR3 is TGTGCCAGCAGCTTAGTAGCGGGGGGGAAGTACAATGAGCAGTTCTTC.

The count of this clone is one. V gene TRBV5-6 combines with J gene TRBJ1-5; 9 positions match TRBD1. This CDR3 spans 14 amino acids. Germline loops: CDR1 SGHDT, CDR2 YYEEEE. V was pared by 2 bases and J by 4 bases, with 1 base of the junction left unmatched. The CDR3 DNA reads TGTGCCAGCAGCTTCGGGACAGGGAATCAGCCCCAGCATTTT. Translating gives CASSFGTGNQPQHF.

This chain joins TRBV6-6 and TRBJ1-1; D ambiguous. Germline CDR1 is MNHNY and CDR2 is SVGAGI (reference sequence). This CDR3 is 13 amino acids long. Deletions cut 5 bases from V and 6 bases from J, with 13 bases between. In DNA form, the CDR3 reads TGTGCCAGCAGTCCCTTAGTTTACTCTGAAGCTTTCTTT. This sequence encodes CASSPLVYSEAFF.

The chain recombines TRBV7-3 with TRBJ1-5; 8 bases are a match to TRBD1. Per germline, CDR1 SGHTA and CDR2 FQGTGA. The trim removed 3 bases at V and 4 bases at J, leaving 14 bases unmatched. This CDR3 has 18 amino acids. The CDR3 region has the DNA TGTGCCAGCAGCTTGGTCTTTTGGAGACAGGGGAGGAATCAGCCCCAGCATTTT. Protein sequence: CASSLVFWRQGRNQPQHF.

The chain has TRBV6-1 and TRBJ1-2, with a possible D match to TRBD1 (5 bases). CDR3 length equals 12 residues. Germline V gene sequence: CDR1 MNHNS, CDR2 SASEGT. Trimming took 6 bases from V and 8 from J, leaving 13 bases between them. This CDR3 reads CASSRGVEGYTF. CDR3 coding DNA: TGTGCCAGCAGCCGGGGGGTCGAGGGCTACACCTTC.

This clone was seen only a few times. The chain links TRBV13 to TRBJ1-3; D not certain. This CDR3 comprises 14 residues. With 3 bases removed from V and 0 bases from J, the gap between germline ends came to 6 bases. The germline CDR1 and CDR2 sequences are PRHDT and FYEKMQ (reference sequence). In DNA form, the CDR3 reads TGTGCCAGCAGCTTGTTGATCTCTGGAAACACCATATATTTT. Protein sequence: CASSLLISGNTIYF. Variable domain in full (rest from reference TRBV13 and TRBJ1-3): AAGVIQSPRHLIKEKRETATLKCYPIPRHDTVYWYQQGPGQDPQFLISFYEKMQSDKGSIPDRFSAQQFSDYHSELNMSSLELGDSALYFCASSLLISGNTIYFGEGSWLTVV.

The rearrangement uses TRBV20-1 and TRBJ2-7; D is ambiguous. This CDR3 is built from 11 residues. The V gene's germline CDR1 is DFQATT and CDR2 SNEGSKA (reference sequence). V lost 1 base, J lost 9 bases, and 10 bases lay in between. The CDR3 DNA follows: TGCAGTGCTAGAGTTGGAGTGGGGCAGTACTTC. Translation gives CSARVGVGQYF.

The gene calls are TRBV6-1 and TRBJ1-1, with D perhaps matching TRBD1 (5 bases). Germline assignment: CDR1 MNHNS and CDR2 SASEGT. Deletions cut 4 bases from V and 0 bases from J, with 9 bases between. CDR3 length: 14 amino acids. The chain's CDR3 is CASSVGEVNTEAFF. Here the CDR3 DNA reads TGTGCCAGCAGTGTAGGGGAAGTGAACACTGAAGCTTTCTTT.

The rearrangement links TRBV7-9 to TRBJ1-1; unclear D gene. CDR1 SEHNR and CDR2 FQNEAQ come from the germline V gene (reference sequence). The CDR3 length is 13 residues. The V and J ends lost 5 bases and 7 bases respectively, with 14 bases between them. This CDR3 reads CASSPRTEFEAFF. CDR3 DNA: TGTGCCAGCAGCCCGAGGACGGAATTTGAAGCTTTCTTT.

The chain carries TRBV4-1 and TRBJ1-1; D gene uncertain. In germline, CDR1 is MGHRA, CDR2 YSYEKL. Trimming removed 3 bases from V and 7 bases from J, with 15 bases in between. The CDR3 extends over 14 amino acids. The CDR3 region has the DNA TGCGCCAGCAGCCATCCTGCAGCGGGTTTTGAAGCTTTCTTT. It yields the protein CASSHPAAGFEAFF.

This chain joins TRBV6-5 and TRBJ2-1, with no clear D. CDR1 MNHEY and CDR2 SVGAGI come from the germline V gene. This CDR3 has 14 amino acids. V dropped 6 bases and J dropped 8 bases, with 17 bases sitting between them. CDR3 in DNA: TGTGCCAGCAGCGCTCTCTCCCTAGGATATGAGCAGTTCTTC. Its translation is CASSALSLGYEQFF.

V is TRBV5-1 and J is TRBJ1-1, with 12 bases identical to TRBD1. V dropped 2 bases and J dropped 1; count of bases not matched to a gene: 6. The CDR3 covers 17 residues. Germline CDR1 and CDR2: SGHRS and YFSETQ. The CDR3 sequence: CASSFTGTGGWNTEAFF. For the CDR3, the DNA is TGCGCCAGCAGCTTTACCGGGACAGGGGGCTGGAACACTGAAGCTTTCTTT.

The chain combines TRBV9 with TRBJ2-2; TRBD1 matches at 7 bases. Germline V gene sequence: CDR1 SGDLS, CDR2 YYNGEE. The CDR3 is 18 amino acids. V trimming: 4 bases; J trimming: 1 base; junction bases outside the gene matches: 13. CDR3 bases: TGTGCCAGCAGCACACTCCTTCACCGGGACAGGAACACCGGGGAGCTGTTTTTT. Its protein is CASSTLLHRDRNTGELFF.

The table lists this clone with a few counts. This sequence joins TRBV6-4 and TRBJ1-2; TRBD1 agrees at 7 bases. V trimming: 6 bases; J trimming: 4 bases; junction bases outside the gene matches: 8. The CDR3 runs to 14 residues. Germline lookup yields CDR1 MRHNA and CDR2 SNTAGT. The CDR3 coding sequence is TGTGCCAGCAGCCCCGGGACAGCCGGCTATGGCTACACCTTC. This encodes CASSPGTAGYGYTF.

This clone was counted once. DNA for the CDR3: TGTGCCAGCAGTGCCTGGACCGCCAGTATCTCCTACGAGCAGTACTTC. Protein product: CASSAWTASISYEQYF. V gene TRBV27 combines with J gene TRBJ2-7; D gene unclear. The CDR3 extends over 16 amino acids. CDR1 is MNHEY, CDR2 SMNVEV, per germline (reference sequence). V was shortened by 5 bases and J by 0 bases, with 17 bases between the two germline ends.

The chain's CDR3 is CASSPPGLAGRGGELFF. The CDR3 DNA sequence: TGTGCCAGCAGCCCGCCGGGACTAGCGGGGAGGGGCGGGGAGCTGTTTTTT. J is TRBJ2-2 and V is TRBV9; 13 nucleotides agree with TRBD2. This CDR3 comprises 17 residues. CDR1 and CDR2 (germline): SGDLS, YYNGEE. V dropped 4 bases and J dropped 7; count of bases not matched to a gene: 10.

J is TRBJ1-6 and V is TRBV5-1, with TRBD1 identical over 9 bases. Germline V gives CDR1 SGHRS, CDR2 YFSETQ. The junction had 7 bases not matched to a gene; V was cut back by 4 bases and J by 5 bases. This CDR3 comprises 16 residues. CDR3 protein: CASSDLGTGNNSPLHF. The CDR3 coding sequence is TGCGCCAGCAGCGACCTCGGGACAGGGAATAATTCACCCCTCCACTTT.

The chain joins TRBV7-9 to TRBJ1-5, with 7 positions matching TRBD1. This CDR3 has 18 amino acids. CDR1 SEHNR and CDR2 FQNEAQ come from the germline V gene (reference sequence). The V and J ends lost 5 bases and 0 bases, in that order; junction bases with no gene match: 13. The CDR3 nucleotides read TGTGCCAGCAGCCCTTCCCCGACAGGGCCAAGTAGCAATCAGCCCCAGCATTTT. Its protein product is CASSPSPTGPSSNQPQHF.

The chain links TRBV27 to TRBJ1-3; TRBD1 aligns across 7 bases. Germline CDR1 MNHEY, CDR2 SMNVEV (reference sequence). The trim removed 6 bases at V and 0 bases at J, leaving 5 bases unmatched. The CDR3 is 15 amino acids. CDR3: CASSTSGGSGNTIYF. In DNA form, the CDR3 reads TGTGCCAGCAGCACCTCAGGGGGCTCTGGAAACACCATATATTTT.

The chain links TRBV9 to TRBJ2-3; D possibly corresponds to TRBD2 (5 bases). Trimming stripped 0 bases from V and 4 bases from J, with 15 bases between. Germline loops: CDR1 SGDLS, CDR2 YYNGEE. CDR3 length: 16 amino acids. CDR3 bases: TGTGCCAGCAGCGTAGGAACGGGGTCGAGCTCAGATACGCAGTATTTT. It codes for CASSVGTGSSSDTQYF.

The J gene is TRBJ1-1, the V gene TRBV6-1, with D possibly being TRBD1 (5 bases). Trimming cost V 2 bases and J 3 bases, with 13 bases left between them. Germline V gene data show CDR1 as MNHNS and CDR2 as SASEGT. CDR3 length: 15 amino acids. DNA of the CDR3: TGTGCCAGCAGTGAATACGGATGGGGGGACACTGAAGCTTTCTTT. It encodes CASSEYGWGDTEAFF.

This clone occurred a few times. The V and J genes are TRBV7-3 and TRBJ2-1, with TRBD1 matching over 8 bases. The J segment lost 4 bases and the V segment lost 5 bases, leaving 7 bases of the junction unmatched. Per germline, CDR1 SGHTA and CDR2 FQGTGA. This CDR3 contains 15 residues. CDR3 in amino acids: CASSPRGPGYNEQFF. The CDR3 nucleotides read TGTGCCAGCAGCCCCAGGGGGCCGGGGTACAATGAGCAGTTCTTC.

The chain recombines TRBV10-3 with TRBJ1-2; D remains unclear. The germline gives CDR1 ENHRY, CDR2 SYGVKD. The CDR3 length is 12 residues. V gave up 4 bases and J gave up 2 bases, with 5 bases separating them. Written as DNA, the CDR3 is TGTGCCATCAGTGGCGGAAACTATGGCTACACCTTC. Protein sequence: CAISGGNYGYTF.

The table lists this clone with a few counts. The chain recombines TRBV19 with TRBJ1-4; D ambiguous. The CDR3 contains 14 residues. Germline V gene data show CDR1 as LNHDA and CDR2 as SQIVND (reference sequence). Between the trimmed V and J ends, which lost 7 bases and 0 bases, there was a span of 9 bases. Here the CDR3 reads CASKGISTNEKLFF. CDR3 DNA: TGTGCCAGTAAAGGGATTTCAACTAATGAAAAACTGTTTTTT.

The V gene is TRBV11-2, the J gene TRBJ1-4; no clear D. CDR1 and CDR2 from the germline V gene are SGHAT and FQNNGV. The ends were cut back, 0 bases at V and 4 bases at J, with 3 bases in the middle. There are 13 residues in the CDR3. The chain's CDR3 is CASSLDINEKLFF. Here the CDR3 DNA reads TGTGCCAGCAGCTTAGATATTAATGAAAAACTGTTTTTT.

This clone was recorded a few times. V is TRBV11-3 and J is TRBJ2-3, with 8 bases identical to TRBD2. Looked up from germline, CDR1 is SGHNT and CDR2 is YENEEA. This CDR3 is built from 16 residues. With 4 bases clipped from V and 0 bases from J, the junction kept 6 bases outside the gene matches. The DNA of the CDR3 is TGTGCCAGCAGCTCCATTAGCGGGATGAGCACAGATACGCAGTATTTT. Encoded protein: CASSSISGMSTDTQYF.

The J gene is TRBJ1-2, the V gene TRBV14; D is uncertain. The V and J ends lost 5 bases and 0 bases respectively, with 7 bases between them. Germline V lookup: CDR1 SGHDN, CDR2 FVKESK. The CDR3 contains 13 residues. The CDR3 here is CASSSKANYGYTF. The DNA of the CDR3 is TGTGCCAGCAGCTCAAAGGCTAACTATGGCTACACCTTC. The whole variable domain, filled in from reference TRBV14 and TRBJ1-2, reads EAGVTQFPSHSVIEKGQTVTLRCDPISGHDNLYWYRRVMGKEIKFLLHFVKESKQDESGMPNNRFLAERTGGTYSTLKVQPAELEDSGVYFCASSSKANYGYTFGSGTRLTVV.